One sample yielded the 22 T cell receptor beta chains listed below, sequenced in a study of cytomegalovirus exposure and HLA in healthy donors (dated 2017 in TCRdb). The library relied on the immunoSEQ multiplex PCR assay. For the multiplex PCR, a mixture combining 60 forward primers for TCR Vbeta segments and 13 reverse primers for TCR Jbeta segments was used. TCRdb holds this immuneACCESS table with in-frame rearrangements only. Some clones are missing; in checked studies, unresolved V genes explain under half, and the rest has no known cause. For this sample the table gives some 130,000 clones, of which around 73% were detected only once. Of the sample, approximately 1.4% is held by the ten largest clones. Sequenced: PBMCs. Source of these receptors: a female donor in good health and CMV-seronegative.

V usage is TRBV7-9 and J usage is TRBJ2-1, with TRBD1 matching 8 bases. Germline loops: CDR1 SEHNR, CDR2 FQNEAQ (reference sequence). J was trimmed by 2 bases and V by 4 bases; bases with no gene match: 4. The CDR3 runs 15 residues. CDR3 coding DNA: TGTGCCAGCAGCTCCGGACAGGGTCCCTACAATGAGCAGTTCTTC. Translated: CASSSGQGPYNEQFF.

This chain joins TRBV29-1 and TRBJ2-1; the D is unclear. Germline CDR1 reads SQVTM; CDR2 reads ANQGSEA. This CDR3 region has 12 residues. V shed 0 bases and J shed 5 bases, with 5 bases lying between them. CDR3 amino acids: CSVEEADNEQFF. The CDR3 DNA is TGCAGCGTTGAAGAGGCCGACAATGAGCAGTTCTTC.

This rearrangement joins TRBV18 to TRBJ2-7; D may be TRBD1 (6 bases). The CDR3 has 14 amino acids. Germline-derived CDR1 and CDR2 are KGHSH and LQKENI. The V end was cut by 2 bases, the J end by 3 bases, with 11 bases between. The DNA of the CDR3 is TGTGCCAGCTCACCAGCAGGGGATAGCTACGAGCAGTACTTC. This sequence encodes CASSPAGDSYEQYF.

Notes on this clone: The junction does not match germline at one end; this may be a read error. The rearrangement uses TRBV18 and TRBJ2-1; no firm D call. CDR3 length: 12 residues. The germline CDR1 and CDR2 sequences are KGHSH and LQKENI. DNA of the CDR3: TGTGCCGGCTCACCACAAACTCGCGAACAGTTCTTC. Its translation is CAGSPQTREQFF. Supplemented by reference TRBV18 and TRBJ2-1, the full variable domain reads NAGVMQNPRHLVRRRGQEARLRCSPMKGHSHVYWYRQLPEEGLKFMVYLQKENIIDESGMPKERFSAEFPKEGPSILRIQQVVRGDSAAYFCAGSPQTREQFFGPGTRLTVL.

This chain uses TRBV11-2 with TRBJ2-5; tentatively, D is TRBD1 (6 bases). Germline loops: CDR1 SGHAT, CDR2 FQNNGV. This CDR3 is built from 15 residues. V was shortened by 3 bases and J by 3 bases, with 14 bases between the two germline ends. The CDR3 loop is CASSFYPQGKETQYF. The CDR3, as DNA: TGTGCCAGCAGCTTTTACCCCCAGGGGAAAGAGACCCAGTACTTC.

The J gene is TRBJ1-1, the V gene TRBV25-1; no definite D call. Trimming removed 2 bases at V and 10 bases at J, with 8 bases between. CDR3 length: 11 amino acids. Germline V gives CDR1 MGHDK, CDR2 SYGVNS. The CDR3 DNA sequence: TGTGCCAGCAGTGAAGAGTTGAGAGCTTTCTTT. Translating it yields CASSEELRAFF.

The chain is built from TRBV7-3 and TRBJ2-5; TRBD2 matches 10 bases. The CDR3 runs 18 residues. CDR1 is SGHTA and CDR2 is FQGTGA in the germline V gene. V dropped 5 bases and J dropped 4; count of bases not matched to a gene: 16. The CDR3 bases are TGTGCCAGCAGCCCCCACCCGAGCGCTAGCGGGAGTCGAGAGACCCAGTACTTC. Translated, it gives CASSPHPSASGSRETQYF.

This clone was picked up a small number of times. The chain joins TRBV7-9 to TRBJ1-3; D ambiguous. Germline CDR1 SEHNR, CDR2 FQNEAQ (reference sequence). V lost 6 bases, J lost 0 bases, and 12 bases lay in between. This CDR3 spans 15 amino acids. The CDR3 loop reads CASSPGLNSGNTIYF. The CDR3 DNA is TGTGCCAGCAGTCCCGGACTGAACTCTGGAAACACCATATATTTT.

This clone has a single count. The V call is TRBV27, the J call TRBJ2-7; TRBD1 matches at 10 bases. Germline CDR1 is MNHEY and CDR2 is SMNVEV (reference sequence). With V trimmed by 3 bases and J by 4 bases, 3 bases remained unmatched. CDR3 length equals 14 residues. The CDR3: CASSFSGQGYEQYF. The CDR3 region has the DNA TGTGCCAGCAGTTTTTCGGGACAGGGGTACGAGCAGTACTTC.

The chain recombines TRBV7-2 with TRBJ1-4; 7 bases align to TRBD1. The CDR3 is 12 amino acids. V dropped 5 bases and J dropped 13; count of bases not matched to a gene: 7. Germline CDR1 and CDR2: SGHTA and FQGNSA. CDR3 nucleotide sequence: TGTGCCAGCAGCCAGACAGGGTTGGGACTGTTTTTT. It encodes CASSQTGLGLFF.

V gene TRBV6-5 combines with J gene TRBJ1-1; no reliable D call. The CDR3 is made up of 13 amino acids. CDR1 is MNHEY, CDR2 SVGAGI, per germline. Trimming cost V 5 bases and J 1 base, with 8 bases left between them. CDR3 DNA: TGTGCCAGCAGTCCCAGGCGGAACACTGAAGCTTTCTTT. This sequence encodes CASSPRRNTEAFF.

The chain carries TRBV28 and TRBJ2-7; 9 bases are a match to TRBD1. V lost 5 bases, J lost 5 bases, and 19 bases stayed unmatched. This CDR3 has 18 residues. CDR1 is MDHEN, CDR2 SYDVKM, per germline. The CDR3 sequence is CASSPWTGDLKKLHEQYF. In DNA, the CDR3 is TGTGCCAGCAGTCCGTGGACAGGGGACCTCAAAAAATTACACGAGCAGTACTTC.

This chain's CDR3 is CASSPYGGSGNTIYF. The DNA of the CDR3 is TGTGCCAGCAGCCCATATGGGGGGTCTGGAAACACCATATATTTT. The chain joins TRBV27 to TRBJ1-3, with TRBD1 as a possible D gene (5 bases). The CDR3 runs to 15 residues. V lost 6 bases and J 1 base, leaving 13 bases between the germline ends. Germline CDR1 and CDR2: MNHEY and SMNVEV (reference sequence).

In the case of this clone: Germline is not matched at one junction end, which may reflect a read error. The chain combines TRBV7-7 with TRBJ2-1; TRBD1 agrees at 10 bases. The CDR3 is made up of 15 amino acids. Germline V gene lookup returns CDR1 SSHAT and CDR2 FNYEAQ (reference sequence). In nucleotides, the CDR3 is TGTGCTAGCAGCCTGGGACAGGGGCCTTTCTATGAGCAGTTCTTC. Translating gives CASSLGQGPFYEQFF.

The chain employs TRBV4-3 and TRBJ1-2; D remains ambiguous. Trimming removed 0 bases from V and 0 bases from J, with 11 bases in between. Germline lookup yields CDR1 LGHNA and CDR2 YSLEER. This CDR3 contains 16 residues. The CDR3 is CASSQDLVTANYGYTF. The CDR3 region has the DNA TGCGCCAGCAGCCAAGATCTTGTTACGGCTAACTATGGCTACACCTTC.

In regard to this clone: One end of the junction is discordant with germline, which a read error may explain. The chain couples TRBV7-9 to TRBJ2-7, with 14 bases aligning to TRBD2. The CDR3 spans 16 residues. CDR1 SEHNR and CDR2 FQNEAQ come from the germline V gene (reference sequence). The CDR3 bases are TGTACCAGCAGCTTAGGGACTAGCGGGAGCTCCTACGAGCAGTACTTC. Residues: CTSSLGTSGSSYEQYF.

V usage is TRBV28 and J usage is TRBJ1-1; 10 nucleotides agree with TRBD1. The CDR3 sequence is 15 residues long. Trimming cost V 3 bases and J 1 base; bases outside gene matches: 2. CDR1 MDHEN and CDR2 SYDVKM come from the germline V gene. The CDR3 coding sequence is TGTGCCAGCAGTTTGTGGACAGGGGGGAACACTGAAGCTTTCTTT. Amino acids: CASSLWTGGNTEAFF.

The V gene is TRBV25-1, the J gene TRBJ1-6; 8 bases line up with TRBD1. J lost 7 bases, V lost 4 bases, and 9 bases had no gene match. Germline lookup yields CDR1 MGHDK and CDR2 SYGVNS. The CDR3 consists of 16 residues. This chain's CDR3 is CASSATQGARNSPLHF. The CDR3 nucleotides are TGTGCCAGCAGTGCCACCCAGGGGGCGCGCAATTCACCCCTCCACTTT.

The chain carries TRBV7-9 and TRBJ1-2, with a tentative D call TRBD1 (5 bases). V was pared by 1 base and J by 13 bases, with 13 bases between. From germline, CDR1 is SEHNR and CDR2 FQNEAQ (reference sequence). The CDR3 sequence is 12 residues long. CDR3 in DNA: TGTGCCAGCAGCTTAGTCCCGGGGGAAGTCACCTTC. Translated, it gives CASSLVPGEVTF.

This clone showed up just a few times. The V gene is TRBV28, the J gene TRBJ2-7; D possibly corresponds to TRBD2 (6 bases). This CDR3 has 16 residues. CDR1 is MDHEN and CDR2 is SYDVKM in the germline V gene. The V and J ends lost 1 base and 8 bases respectively, with 21 bases between them. This CDR3 reads CASSLLMRSERAKQYF. CDR3 DNA sequence: TGTGCCAGCAGTTTATTGATGAGGTCGGAGCGGGCCAAGCAGTACTTC.

This clone has more than one count but fewer than ten. The gene calls are TRBV6-6 and TRBJ2-5; 11 positions match TRBD2. The V and J ends lost 8 bases and 3 bases, in that order; junction bases with no gene match: 5. CDR3 length: 14 amino acids. Germline-derived CDR1 and CDR2 are MNHNY and SVGAGI (reference sequence). The CDR3 DNA reads TGTGCCAGCCGGCTGGGACTAGCGGAAGAGACCCAGTACTTC. Translation: CASRLGLAEETQYF.

The chain couples TRBV9 to TRBJ2-1, with 7 bases matching TRBD1. Germline V CDR1 and CDR2: SGDLS, YYNGEE. The CDR3 length is 12 residues. The V and J ends lost 5 bases and 9 bases, in that order; junction bases with no gene match: 5. The CDR3 DNA is TGTGCCAGCAGTGTAACAGGGGTTGAGCAGTTCTTC. It codes for CASSVTGVEQFF. Supplemented by reference TRBV9 and TRBJ2-1, the full variable domain reads DSGVTQTPKHLITATGQRVTLRCSPRSGDLSVYWYQQSLDQGLQFLIQYYNGEERAKGNILERFSAQQFPDLHSELNLSSLELGDSALYFCASSVTGVEQFFGPGTRLTVL.